What follows is one T cell receptor beta chain and its context. The CDR3 covers 15 residues. CDR1 is LGHDT and CDR2 is YNNKEL in the germline V gene (reference sequence). J lost 5 bases, V lost 3 bases, and 6 bases had no gene match. This sample was taken from a study of blood T cell repertoires in COVID-19. In the source study's methods: Cell counts per sample came from amplifying reference gene primers. Profiling relied on immunoSEQ multiplex PCR, and the TCRdb table lists in-frame clones only, not all of them. The DNA was the basis for D and trimming; V, J and clone size are from that table. The table records 250,000 to 350,000 clones, around 87% of them present only once.

The material sequenced was peripheral blood. This receptor was taken from a woman aged 45-59 years who had recovered from COVID-19. This rearrangement joins TRBV3-1 (or the pseudogene TRBV3-2) to TRBJ2-1; 8 bases are a match to TRBD2. As DNA, the CDR3 is TGTGCCAGCAGCCAGGCGGCGGGAGGTCACAATGAGCAGTTCTTC. Amino acid sequence: CASSQAAGGHNEQFF.